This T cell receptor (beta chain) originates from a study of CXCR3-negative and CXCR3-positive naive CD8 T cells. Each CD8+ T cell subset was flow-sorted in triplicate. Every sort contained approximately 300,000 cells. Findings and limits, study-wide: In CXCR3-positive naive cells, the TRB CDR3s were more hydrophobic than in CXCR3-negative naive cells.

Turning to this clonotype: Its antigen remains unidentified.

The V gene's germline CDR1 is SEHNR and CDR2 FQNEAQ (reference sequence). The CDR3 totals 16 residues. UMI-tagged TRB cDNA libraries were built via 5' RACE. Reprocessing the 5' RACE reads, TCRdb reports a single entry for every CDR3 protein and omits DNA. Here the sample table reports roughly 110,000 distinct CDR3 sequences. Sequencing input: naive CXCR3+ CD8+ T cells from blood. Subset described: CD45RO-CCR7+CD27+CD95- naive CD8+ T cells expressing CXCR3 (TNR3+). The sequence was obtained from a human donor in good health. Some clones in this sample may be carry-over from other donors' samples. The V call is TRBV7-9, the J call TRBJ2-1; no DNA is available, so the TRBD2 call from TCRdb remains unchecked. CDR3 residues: CASSLDDGEGHNEQFF.